One sample yielded the 23 T cell receptor beta chains listed below, sequenced in a study of cytomegalovirus exposure and HLA in healthy donors. The PCR ran on 60 Vbeta and 13 Jbeta primers. Sequencing used immunoSEQ multiplex PCR; TCRdb keeps in-frame clones, though not all of them. The data show some 170,000 clones, 72% seen once. Sequenced: PBMCs. These receptors were obtained from a human donor in good health.

This rearrangement joins TRBV29-1 to TRBJ2-7, with 8 bases matching TRBD1. This CDR3 has 13 amino acids. Germline trimming cut 7 bases from V and 5 bases from J; bases unmatched to any gene: 10. Germline values: CDR1 SQVTM, CDR2 ANQGSEA. Here the CDR3 DNA reads TGCAGCGCCGAGGACGACAGGGGCCACGAGCAGTACTTC. It codes for CSAEDDRGHEQYF.

This chain connects TRBV6-1 to TRBJ1-1; the D gene is possibly TRBD1 (6 bases). The CDR3 runs 12 residues. Trimming cost V 6 bases and J 11 bases, with 16 bases left between them. Per germline, CDR1 MNHNS and CDR2 SASEGT. DNA of the CDR3: TGTGCCAGCAGGAGGGGGGGAGGGTTGGCTTTCTTT. As protein: CASRRGGGLAFF.

V and J are TRBV9 and TRBJ2-7; TRBD1 matches 11 bases. After removal of 4 bases from V and 7 bases from J, the junction contained 7 bases not matched to a gene. This CDR3 has 14 residues. The germline V gene encodes CDR1 SGDLS and CDR2 YYNGEE. The CDR3, as DNA: TGTGCCAGCAGCATCGGACAGGGGGCGTGGGAGCAGTACTTC. Translation gives CASSIGQGAWEQYF.

V and J are TRBV9 and TRBJ2-5; 7 nucleotides line up with TRBD1. The CDR3 is 15 amino acids. Losses at the gene ends were 4 bases for V and 3 bases for J; bases not matched to a gene: 9. Germline V gives CDR1 SGDLS, CDR2 YYNGEE. The CDR3 here is CASSPTGTAEETQYF. CDR3 in DNA: TGTGCCAGCAGCCCGACCGGGACAGCTGAAGAGACCCAGTACTTC. Based on the CDR3 plus reference TRBV9 and TRBJ2-5, the full variable domain is DSGVTQTPKHLITATGQRVTLRCSPRSGDLSVYWYQQSLDQGLQFLIQYYNGEERAKGNILERFSAQQFPDLHSELNLSSLELGDSALYFCASSPTGTAEETQYFGPGTRLLVL.

This clone came up once. This rearrangement joins TRBV6-4 to TRBJ2-7; the D gene is possibly TRBD1 (6 bases). Germline V CDR1 and CDR2: MRHNA, SNTAGT. This CDR3 is built from 10 residues. The V end was cut by 11 bases, the J end by 3 bases, with 8 bases between. CDR3 sequence reads: CARGGYEQYF. DNA of the CDR3: TGTGCCCGAGGGGGCTACGAGCAGTACTTC.

The J gene is TRBJ2-5, the V gene TRBV5-1, with D tentatively TRBD1 (6 bases). The J call may be in error: the DNA end matches TRBJ2-7 better. The CDR3 runs to 14 residues. Germline V gene lookup returns CDR1 SGHRS and CDR2 YFSETQ. CDR3 residues: CASSSQVQGYEQYF. CDR3 DNA sequence: TGCGCCAGCAGCTCACAAGTCCAGGGGTACGAGCAGTACTTC.

This clone was detected a few times. This sequence joins TRBV5-1 and TRBJ2-6; D gene uncertain. V shed 4 bases and J shed 2 bases, with 7 bases lying between them. CDR1 is SGHRS, CDR2 YFSETQ, per germline. CDR3 length equals 14 residues. CDR3 residues: CASSPNPGANVLTF. CDR3 coding DNA: TGCGCCAGCAGCCCCAATCCTGGGGCCAACGTCCTGACTTTC. Filled out from reference TRBV5-1 and TRBJ2-6, the complete variable domain reads KAGVTQTPRYLIKTRGQQVTLSCSPISGHRSVSWYQQTPGQGLQFLFEYFSETQRNKGNFPGRFSGRQFSNSRSEMNVSTLELGDSALYLCASSPNPGANVLTFGAGSRLTVL.

The gene calls are TRBV9 and TRBJ2-3, with TRBD2 identical over 16 bases. The CDR3 has 18 amino acids. The germline V gene has CDR1 SGDLS and CDR2 YYNGEE. Trimming at V came to 4 bases and at J to 2 bases, leaving 7 bases not matched to a gene. The CDR3 DNA reads TGTGCCAGCAGCCCGGGACTAGCGGGGGGGACTATCACAGATACGCAGTATTTT. It codes for CASSPGLAGGTITDTQYF.

This sequence joins TRBV19 and TRBJ2-7, with 8 bases aligning to TRBD2. V dropped 5 bases and J dropped 3; count of bases not matched to a gene: 9. Looked up from germline, CDR1 is LNHDA and CDR2 is SQIVND (reference sequence). This CDR3 comprises 15 residues. CDR3 loop: CASSPPGGGFYEQYF. The CDR3 DNA follows: TGTGCCAGTAGTCCTCCGGGGGGGGGATTCTACGAGCAGTACTTC.

This clone has a handful of counts. One end of the junction is discordant with germline, which a read error may explain. The rearrangement joins TRBV5-6 to TRBJ2-7, with 12 nucleotides matching TRBD1. The CDR3 extends over 14 amino acids. CDR1 is SGHDT, CDR2 YYEEEE, per germline. DNA of the CDR3: TGTGCCAGCAGCTTGGGGCGGGACAGGGGGCTTTTAGACTTC. Amino acids: CASSLGRDRGLLDF. The full variable domain, rest sourced from reference TRBV5-6 and TRBJ2-7, is DAGVTQSPTHLIKTRGQQVTLRCSPKSGHDTVSWYQQALGQGPQFIFQYYEEEERQRGNFPDRFSGHQFPNYSSELNVNALLLGDSALYLCASSLGRDRGLLDFGPGTRLTVT.

On this clone itself: Other DNA sequences of this sample code for an identical CDR3. This chain connects TRBV14 to TRBJ2-2, with D possibly TRBD1 on 6 matching bases. The V gene's germline CDR1 is SGHDN and CDR2 FVKESK. V gave up 0 bases and J gave up 3 bases, with 17 bases separating them. The CDR3 loop spans 18 amino acids. Here the CDR3 DNA reads TGTGCCAGCAGCCAAGATTCCCGCGGACAGTGGTACACCGGGGAGCTGTTTTTT. Translation gives CASSQDSRGQWYTGELFF.

This chain links TRBV6-1 with TRBJ2-1; 12 bases match TRBD1. Germline values: CDR1 MNHNS, CDR2 SASEGT. CDR3 length: 15 residues. Trimming took 5 bases from V and 6 from J; bases not matched to a gene: 5. This CDR3 is CASSNRGQGANEQFF. The CDR3 nucleotides read TGTGCCAGCAGTAATAGGGGACAGGGGGCCAATGAGCAGTTCTTC.

The J gene is TRBJ2-1, the V gene TRBV30, with D hard to call. This CDR3 has 12 amino acids. Germline-derived CDR1 and CDR2 are GTSNPN and SVGIG (reference sequence). Trimming took 3 bases from V and 5 from J, leaving 8 bases between them. The CDR3 sequence is CAWSEQNNEQFF. CDR3 DNA: TGTGCCTGGAGCGAACAGAACAATGAGCAGTTCTTC.

This clone was counted a few times. The chain uses TRBV27 and TRBJ2-7, with a possible D match to TRBD2 (6 bases). This CDR3 contains 13 residues. The V end was cut by 8 bases, the J end by 8 bases, with 19 bases between. Germline CDR1 MNHEY, CDR2 SMNVEV (reference sequence). The CDR3 nucleotides read TGTGCCAGCTCCGGGACTCGGGAGTCGAAGCAGTACTTC. It codes for CASSGTRESKQYF.

The gene calls are TRBV30 and TRBJ2-1; 10 bases line up with TRBD2. The CDR3 is 16 residues long. Germline lookup yields CDR1 GTSNPN and CDR2 SVGIG (reference sequence). Unmatched junction bases numbered 9, after V lost 0 bases and J lost 7 bases. The CDR3 reads CAWSVRLAGAGNEQFF. DNA for the CDR3: TGTGCCTGGAGTGTACGTCTAGCGGGGGCAGGGAATGAGCAGTTCTTC.

This chain uses TRBV29-1 with TRBJ2-2, with 11 bases aligning to TRBD2. Trimming took 5 bases from V and 4 from J; bases not matched to a gene: 9. The CDR3 is 16 residues long. Germline CDR1 and CDR2: SQVTM and ANQGSEA. The CDR3 DNA reads TGCAGCGTTCTAAAGGCTAGCGGGGGGCCCACCGGGGAGCTGTTTTTT. The encoded protein is CSVLKASGGPTGELFF.

Only a few counts were recorded for this clone. The chain's CDR3 is CASSSQQGKDTQYF. In DNA form, the CDR3 reads TGTGCCAGCAGTTCCCAACAGGGGAAAGATACGCAGTATTTT. The chain is built from TRBV5-4 and TRBJ2-3; 7 nucleotides match TRBD1. Per germline, CDR1 SGHNT and CDR2 YYREEE (reference sequence). With V trimmed by 5 bases and J by 5 bases, 8 bases remained unmatched. The CDR3 spans 14 residues.

This chain uses TRBV18 with TRBJ1-2; D is uncertain. The length of the CDR3 is 15 residues. The germline CDR1 and CDR2 sequences are KGHSH and LQKENI. The V end was cut by 0 bases, the J end by 4 bases, with 12 bases between. DNA of the CDR3: TGTGCCAGCTCACCACCGACTGGGGAGCCCTATGGCTACACCTTC. Translation: CASSPPTGEPYGYTF.

This sequence joins TRBV13 and TRBJ2-3, with 10 bases aligning to TRBD2. This CDR3 has 17 residues. Per germline, CDR1 PRHDT and CDR2 FYEKMQ (reference sequence). V lost 2 bases, J lost 6 bases, and 11 bases stayed unmatched. This CDR3 is CASSLWAAGGLRDTQYF. The CDR3 coding sequence is TGTGCCAGCAGCTTATGGGCAGCGGGGGGGCTGAGGGATACGCAGTATTTT.

The sample holds a few counts of this clone. The chain recombines TRBV30 with TRBJ2-5; a weak D match, TRBD2 (6 bases). Germline V gives CDR1 GTSNPN, CDR2 SVGIG (reference sequence). This CDR3 spans 16 amino acids. V shed 2 bases and J shed 5 bases, with 21 bases lying between them. In nucleotides, the CDR3 is TGTGCCTGGAGTCCACGGAGGGGACGTATCCGGGAGACCCAGTACTTC. Amino acid sequence: CAWSPRRGRIRETQYF.

The genes are TRBV7-3 and TRBJ2-5; D not certain. Trimming left V 5 bases short and J 7 bases short, with 11 bases between. CDR1 is SGHTA, CDR2 FQGTGA, per germline. This CDR3 spans 12 amino acids. The CDR3 nucleotides are TGTGCCAGCAGCGCCCCCTCGGGGACCCAGTACTTC. Protein: CASSAPSGTQYF.

The chain joins TRBV5-1 to TRBJ1-2; 7 bases fit TRBD1. This CDR3 has 15 amino acids. From germline, CDR1 is SGHRS and CDR2 YFSETQ. The ends lost 3 bases at V and 0 bases at J; junction bases unmatched: 5. The CDR3 region is CASSWTGTSNYGYTF. Written as DNA, the CDR3 is TGCGCCAGCAGCTGGACAGGAACCTCTAACTATGGCTACACCTTC.

V usage is TRBV12-5 and J usage is TRBJ2-7, with 8 nucleotides matching TRBD1. V lost 5 bases to trimming and J lost 5 bases; unmatched junction nucleotides: 8. The CDR3 has 14 residues. Germline V CDR1 and CDR2: LGHNT, FRNRAP. The chain's CDR3 is CASGPDRVRDEQYF. The CDR3 DNA sequence: TGTGCTAGTGGTCCGGACAGGGTAAGGGACGAGCAGTACTTC. The complete variable domain, with remaining parts taken from reference TRBV12-5 and TRBJ2-7, reads DARVTQTPRHKVTEMGQEVTMRCQPILGHNTVFWYRQTMMQGLELLAYFRNRAPLDDSGMPKDRFSAEMPDATLATLKIQPSEPRDSAVYFCASGPDRVRDEQYFGPGTRLTVT.